The T cell receptor beta chain described here comes from a study of regulatory T cells in long-lasting Graves disease. Findings and caveats of the study: TRBV28, TRBJ1-2 and TRBJ2-5 emerged as the favored segments in persistent disease.

Between the trimmed V and J ends, which lost 1 base and 4 bases, there was a span of 5 bases. The germline V gene encodes CDR1 SGHAT and CDR2 FQNNGV. The CDR3 is made up of 13 amino acids. This clonotype has ten or more counts. The target antigen is unknown. Time point noted: newly diagnosed GD, antithyroid drugs for less than 3 months. TCR sequences were obtained from RNA taken from PBMCs. CDR3-region Arm-PCR and iRepertoire HTBI primers produced the TCR beta libraries. TCRdb used MiXCR to reprocess the multiplex PCR reads, holding one entry per CDR3 protein. This table holds hundreds of thousands of distinct CDR3 sequences, approximately 15% found once. This sample was also put to use in a study of T cells in Graves' hyperthyroidism and ophthalmopathy. From that paper: Diagnoses used clinical symptoms, serum thyroxine and TRAb, thyroid ultrasound and orbital computed tomography.

The rearrangement uses TRBV11-2 and TRBJ1-5, with D unclear. The source is a man aged 40-50 years with Graves disease. The material was peripheral blood mononuclear cells (PBMCs), obtained at new diagnosis, from a patient treated with antithyroid drugs. The CDR3, as DNA: TGTGCCAGCAGCTTAGTTGTTAATCAGCCCCAGCATTTT. This translates into CASSLVVNQPQHF.